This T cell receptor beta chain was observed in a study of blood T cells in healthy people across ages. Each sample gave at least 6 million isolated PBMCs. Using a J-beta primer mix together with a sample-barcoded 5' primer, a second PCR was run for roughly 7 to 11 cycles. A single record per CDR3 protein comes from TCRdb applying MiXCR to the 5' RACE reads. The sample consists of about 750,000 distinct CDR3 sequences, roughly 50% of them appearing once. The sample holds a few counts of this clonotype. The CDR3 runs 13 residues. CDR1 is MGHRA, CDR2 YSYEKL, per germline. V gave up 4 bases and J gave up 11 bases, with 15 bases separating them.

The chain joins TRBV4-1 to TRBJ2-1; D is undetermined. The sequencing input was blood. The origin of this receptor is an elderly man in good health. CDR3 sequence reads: CASSLRAASKQFF. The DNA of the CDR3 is TGCGCCAGCAGCCTGAGAGCAGCGAGCAAGCAGTTCTTC.